These 19 T cell receptor beta chains came from one sample sequenced in a study of CD8 T cells in ankylosing spondylitis. Points from the study as a whole: Ankylosing spondylitis blood seemed to carry a telltale TCR beta motif made of eight or nine highly homologous variants.

TCRdb re-derived calls from the 5' RACE reads in MiXCR, one entry per CDR3 protein. The table shows about 220,000 distinct CDR3 sequences, with about 7.3% occurring only once. Their specific antigens are unknown. Sample: blood, either unsorted or a sorted T cell fraction (not recorded which). The source of these receptors is a male donor with ankylosing spondylitis.

This clonotype was recorded many times. This chain links TRBV28 with TRBJ1-5; 7 bases align to TRBD1. From germline, CDR1 is MDHEN and CDR2 SYDVKM. CDR3 length equals 14 residues. V gave up 6 bases and J gave up 3 bases; unmatched junction bases: 5. The DNA of the CDR3 is TGTGCCAGCAGGCCGGACAGGAACAATCAGCCCCAGCATTTT. It codes for CASRPDRNNQPQHF.

In this sample, this clonotype turned up many times. The genes are TRBV4-1 and TRBJ2-1; the D gene is possibly TRBD2 (5 bases). Trimming shortened V by 1 base and J by 0 bases, and 16 bases separated the two germline ends. CDR3 length: 18 residues. Per the germline V gene, CDR1 is MGHRA and CDR2 is YSYEKL. The CDR3 DNA follows: TGCGCCAGCAGCCAAGTCTTTGGACTTTTAAGCTCCTACAATGAGCAGTTCTTC. It specifies CASSQVFGLLSSYNEQFF.

This clonotype showed up just a few times. V is TRBV20-1 and J is TRBJ1-1; D is undetermined. The CDR3 is 14 amino acids. Germline V gene sequence: CDR1 DFQATT, CDR2 SNEGSKA (reference sequence). Trimming removed 3 bases from V and 6 bases from J, with 17 bases in between. DNA of the CDR3: TGCAGTGCTAGTCCCTACCGCACGGGTTCTGAAGCTTTCTTT. Protein: CSASPYRTGSEAFF.

This chain links TRBV5-8 with TRBJ2-1, with 9 positions matching TRBD2. Per germline, CDR1 SGHTS and CDR2 YDEGEE. J was trimmed by 11 bases and V by 0 bases; bases with no gene match: 12. This CDR3 is 16 amino acids long. CDR3 protein: CASSLVKWLAGLKQFF. For the CDR3, the DNA is TGTGCCAGCAGCTTGGTTAAGTGGCTAGCGGGACTTAAGCAGTTCTTC.

This clonotype occurred many times. The chain has TRBV20-1 and TRBJ2-7; 8 nucleotides agree with TRBD2. Germline CDR1 is DFQATT and CDR2 is SNEGSKA (reference sequence). V lost 5 bases, J lost 4 bases, and 7 bases stayed unmatched. The length of the CDR3 is 13 residues. The CDR3 DNA reads TGCAGTGCTGCGGGGGGTCGGGTTTACGAGCAGTACTTC. This codes for CSAAGGRVYEQYF.

A few counts support this clonotype. The chain couples TRBV24-1 to TRBJ2-1, with D uncertain. The CDR3 loop spans 13 amino acids. The V end was cut by 6 bases, the J end by 9 bases, with 14 bases between. Germline V gene data show CDR1 as KGHDR and CDR2 as SFDVKD. The CDR3 bases are TGTGCCACCAGTTCCGTCTTCTTAGGTGAGCAGTTCTTC. It is translated as CATSSVFLGEQFF.

The table lists this clonotype with many counts. The V call is TRBV3-1, the J call TRBJ2-1; 11 bases map to TRBD2. V trimming: 5 bases; J trimming: 0 bases; junction bases outside the gene matches: 12. Germline CDR1 and CDR2: LGHDT and YNNKEL (reference sequence). The CDR3 length is 19 residues. The CDR3 sequence: CASSSPGLAELSSYNEQFF. DNA of the CDR3: TGTGCCAGCAGCTCCCCGGGACTAGCGGAGTTGAGCTCCTACAATGAGCAGTTCTTC.

Worth noting for this clonotype: Given a much more abundant clone one base away, this may be a read error. The rearrangement joins TRBV6-5 to TRBJ2-7, with TRBD1 identical over 7 bases. The ends lost 2 bases at V and 2 bases at J; junction bases unmatched: 0. Germline CDR1 MNHEY, CDR2 SVGAGI. The CDR3 has 13 amino acids. CDR3 residues: CASSYQGAYEQYF. CDR3 DNA sequence: TGTGCCAGCAGTTACCAGGGGGCCTACGAGCAGTACTTC.

V gene TRBV27 combines with J gene TRBJ1-6; TRBD1 matches 10 bases. The CDR3 is 15 residues long. After removal of 5 bases from V and 8 bases from J, the junction contained 6 bases not matched to a gene. CDR1 is MNHEY, CDR2 SMNVEV, per germline (reference sequence). CDR3 bases: TGTGCCAGCAGTCTTGCGGGACAGGGGTATTCACCCCTCCACTTT. It encodes CASSLAGQGYSPLHF.

The table lists this clonotype with many counts. The V call is TRBV6-2 or TRBV6-3, the J call TRBJ2-7, with a weak D call TRBD1 (5 bases). Germline V lookup: CDR1 MNHEY, CDR2 SVGEGT. CDR3 length: 13 amino acids. The V end lost 7 bases, the J end lost 2 bases, and 12 bases lay between the germline ends. As DNA, the CDR3 is TGTGCCAGCACCAAGACAGTTCCCTACGAGCAGTACTTC. Amino acids: CASTKTVPYEQYF.

Many counts were recorded for this clonotype. The chain has TRBV10-2 and TRBJ2-7; TRBD2 agrees at 9 bases. The germline gives CDR1 WSHSY, CDR2 SAAADI. CDR3 length: 15 residues. Unmatched junction bases numbered 5, after V lost 3 bases and J lost 2 bases. The CDR3 DNA reads TGCGCCAGCAGTGACGGGGCGGGAGGGCCCTACGAGCAGTACTTC. This encodes CASSDGAGGPYEQYF.

This clonotype was seen at least ten times. The J gene is TRBJ2-3, the V gene TRBV7-9; D is possibly TRBD1 or TRBD2 (5 bases each). Trimming left V 5 bases short and J 0 bases short, with 12 bases between. The CDR3 extends over 15 amino acids. Germline V gives CDR1 SEHNR, CDR2 FQNEAQ (reference sequence). The CDR3 loop reads CASSGDLISTDTQYF. CDR3 DNA: TGTGCCAGCAGCGGGGACCTCATAAGCACAGATACGCAGTATTTT.

This clonotype was counted ten times or more. The V call is TRBV5-1, the J call TRBJ1-2, with 7 bases aligning to TRBD1. The CDR3 length is 15 residues. The V gene end was trimmed by 4 bases and the J gene end by 0 bases; junction bases not matched to a gene: 6. Germline loops: CDR1 SGHRS, CDR2 YFSETQ. The CDR3 bases are TGCGCCAGCAGCATACACAGGGGATCTAACTATGGCTACACCTTC. Protein: CASSIHRGSNYGYTF.

This clonotype has ten or more counts. The V call is TRBV2, the J call TRBJ2-7; TRBD1 agrees at 11 bases. V lost 7 bases and J lost 4; bases outside the gene matches: 6. This CDR3 comprises 14 residues. CDR1 is SNHLY, CDR2 FYNNEI, per germline. The CDR3, as DNA: TGTGCCAGCACCGGGACAGGGGGTCTATACGAGCAGTACTTC. It specifies CASTGTGGLYEQYF.

This clonotype was detected only a few times. The chain employs TRBV28 and TRBJ1-6; D gene uncertain. This CDR3 comprises 16 residues. Trimming stripped 5 bases from V and 1 base from J, with 12 bases between. Germline V gene sequence: CDR1 MDHEN, CDR2 SYDVKM. CDR3 bases: TGTGCCAGCAGTCGCCCTCAGGCATCCTATAATTCACCCCTCCACTTT. Its translation is CASSRPQASYNSPLHF.

This clonotype was recorded many times. The chain uses TRBV6-2 or TRBV6-3 and TRBJ1-2; perhaps TRBD1 as D (6 bases). V gave up 6 bases and J gave up 2 bases, with 13 bases separating them. The CDR3 has 14 residues. Germline CDR1 reads MNHEY; CDR2 reads SVGEGT. The CDR3 is CASSLLGANYGYTF. The DNA of the CDR3 is TGTGCCAGCAGCCTCCTGGGGGCGAACTATGGCTACACCTTC.

This clonotype was seen many times. The chain is built from TRBV20-1 and TRBJ2-1; TRBD1 matches at 7 bases. The ends lost 3 bases at V and 2 bases at J; junction bases unmatched: 7. This CDR3 has 15 amino acids. Germline V gives CDR1 DFQATT, CDR2 SNEGSKA (reference sequence). The CDR3 bases are TGCAGTGCTAGGCCGAAGGGGGCCCCCTACAATGAGCAGTTCTTC. It codes for CSARPKGAPYNEQFF.

This clonotype was picked up many times. The chain links TRBV6-5 to TRBJ1-1; D is unresolved. V lost 1 base and J lost 1, with 10 bases in between. The CDR3 covers 15 residues. Germline assignment: CDR1 MNHEY and CDR2 SVGAGI. CDR3 sequence (DNA): TGTGCCAGCAGTTACTTACAGAAACCGAACACTGAAGCTTTCTTT. Translated: CASSYLQKPNTEAFF.

V and J are TRBV4-3 and TRBJ2-1; 12 bases fit TRBD2. Per germline, CDR1 LGHNA and CDR2 YSLEER. V shed 1 base, J shed 5 bases, and the junction held 6 bases outside the gene matches. The CDR3 covers 17 residues. CDR3 sequence: CASSQVPLAGGNNEQFF. CDR3 nucleotide sequence: TGCGCCAGCAGCCAAGTACCACTAGCGGGGGGCAACAATGAGCAGTTCTTC.